Shown below are 12 T cell receptor beta chains from a single sample sequenced in a study of identical twins (dated by TCRdb to the mid-2010s). Library preparation employed 5' RACE. Sequencing was performed on an Illumina HiSeq 2000. The public reads were reprocessed in TCRdb via fastp at Q25 and MiXCR, keeping in-frame beta chains. Merged by CDR3 protein, the rows form single entries marked with the most common genes and DNA. Counted in this sample were under 800,000 distinct CDR3 sequences; around 20% of them appeared once. The ten largest clones represent approximately 4.3% of the sample. The same data also went into a second study, on T cells expressing NK-cell markers.

Sequencing was carried out using PBMCs. These receptors came from a woman in her late teens or twenties in good health.

The chain uses TRBV13 and TRBJ1-1; D is undetermined. The CDR3 spans 17 residues. In germline, CDR1 is PRHDT, CDR2 FYEKMQ (reference sequence). V shed 5 bases and J shed 4 bases, with 23 bases lying between them. CDR3 nucleotides: TGTGCCAGCAGCCGTGGCATTCCGGGTGAACGTAGCACTGAAGCTTTCTTT. Its protein product is CASSRGIPGERSTEAFF. Full variable domain (rest looked up from reference TRBV13 and TRBJ1-1): AAGVIQSPRHLIKEKRETATLKCYPIPRHDTVYWYQQGPGQDPQFLISFYEKMQSDKGSIPDRFSAQQFSDYHSELNMSSLELGDSALYFCASSRGIPGERSTEAFFGQGTRLTVV.

This clonotype was seen a few times. The chain is built from TRBV9 and TRBJ2-5, with TRBD2 as a possible D gene (6 bases). V gave up 2 bases and J gave up 7 bases, with 12 bases separating them. The CDR3 totals 13 residues. Germline V gene lookup returns CDR1 SGDLS and CDR2 YYNGEE. CDR3: CASSVSAGGTQYF. The CDR3 DNA reads as TGTGCCAGCAGCGTTAGTGCCGGGGGGACCCAGTACTTC.

This clonotype has only a few counts. This chain uses TRBV6-1 with TRBJ1-2; D uncertain. V gave up 1 base and J gave up 5 bases, with 8 bases separating them. There are 13 residues in the CDR3. Per germline, CDR1 MNHNS and CDR2 SASEGT. CDR3 residues: CASSEVGVYGYTF. For the CDR3, the DNA is TGTGCCAGCAGTGAAGTTGGCGTGTATGGCTACACCTTC.

The chain joins TRBV11-2 to TRBJ2-4; 9 bases match TRBD1. This CDR3 has 15 amino acids. Germline V gene data show CDR1 as SGHAT and CDR2 as FQNNGV. Trimming took 4 bases from V and 7 from J; bases not matched to a gene: 8. The CDR3 region has the DNA TGTGCCAGCAGCTCGAACCCAGACAGGGGGAACATTCAGTACTTC. Translating it yields CASSSNPDRGNIQYF.

The sample holds a few counts of this clonotype. J is TRBJ1-1 and V is TRBV20-1; TRBD1 agrees at 9 bases. The CDR3 loop spans 15 amino acids. The trim removed 5 bases at V and 1 base at J, leaving 8 bases unmatched. Germline values: CDR1 DFQATT, CDR2 SNEGSKA (reference sequence). DNA for the CDR3: TGCAGTGCTGCCACAGGGGGCAGGGGGAACACTGAAGCTTTCTTT. This sequence encodes CSAATGGRGNTEAFF.

The chain couples TRBV10-3 to TRBJ2-1; no firm D call. CDR3 length equals 17 residues. Germline CDR1 ENHRY, CDR2 SYGVKD. V dropped 0 bases and J dropped 0 bases, with 12 bases sitting between them. The CDR3 sequence is CAISESTPRGSYNEQFF. The CDR3, as DNA: TGTGCCATCAGTGAGTCGACGCCCCGAGGCTCCTACAATGAGCAGTTCTTC.

In this sample, this clonotype turned up a few times. The V and J genes are TRBV11-3 and TRBJ2-1; D uncertain. The CDR3 covers 16 residues. Per the germline V gene, CDR1 is SGHNT and CDR2 is YENEEA. The V and J ends lost 5 bases and 7 bases respectively, with 21 bases between them. The CDR3 coding sequence is TGTGCCAGCAGCCCCGCTGGTAGCAAGATTGGGAATGAGCAGTTCTTC. Protein product: CASSPAGSKIGNEQFF.

The chain is built from TRBV20-1 and TRBJ1-1; TRBD1 aligns across 8 bases. CDR1 and CDR2 (germline): DFQATT, SNEGSKA (reference sequence). This CDR3 region has 13 residues. With V trimmed by 7 bases and J by 1 base, 5 bases remained unmatched. CDR3 sequence (DNA): TGCAGTGGGAGCGGGACAGGGAACACTGAAGCTTTCTTT. The encoded protein is CSGSGTGNTEAFF.

This clonotype was seen at least ten times. The genes are TRBV20-1 and TRBJ2-1; TRBD2 aligns across 10 bases. There are 15 residues in the CDR3. Trimming cost V 5 bases and J 6 bases; bases outside gene matches: 10. Germline V gene sequence: CDR1 DFQATT, CDR2 SNEGSKA (reference sequence). CDR3 protein: CSARGERGGRNEQFF. CDR3 coding DNA: TGCAGTGCTCGAGGGGAGCGGGGGGGCCGCAATGAGCAGTTCTTC.

This chain joins TRBV7-3 and TRBJ2-2; perhaps D is TRBD1 or TRBD2 (6 bases each). V was clipped by 3 bases and J by 1 base, with 12 bases between them. Germline V gives CDR1 SGHTA, CDR2 FQGTGA. The CDR3 totals 16 residues. The CDR3 loop is CASSLSGGRNTGELFF. The CDR3 coding sequence is TGTGCCAGCAGCTTGTCCGGGGGCCGGAACACCGGGGAGCTGTTTTTT.

The chain uses TRBV12-3 or TRBV12-4 and TRBJ1-2; a weak D match, TRBD1 (6 bases). V was pared by 3 bases and J by 4 bases, with 12 bases between. The CDR3 consists of 14 residues. CDR3 nucleotide sequence: TGTGCCAGCAGTTTCAACAGGGCTGGCTATGGCTACACCTTC. It encodes CASSFNRAGYGYTF.

This clonotype was seen a few times. The CDR3 sequence is CASSKVGPQGPANTGELFF. For the CDR3, the DNA is TGTGCCAGCAGCAAAGTAGGCCCACAGGGACCAGCGAACACCGGGGAGCTGTTTTTT. J is TRBJ2-2 and V is TRBV21-1; TRBD1 was called by the table and not checked on the DNA. TRBV21-1 is a pseudogene. The CDR3 length is 19 residues.